The sequence of this TCR beta chain was determined in a study of OX40 agonist ivuxolimab in advanced cancers. For the study at large: Age averaged about 66 years (range roughly 23 to 79), and less than 85% were male.

TCRdb keeps only in-frame clones here, not all; method: immunoSEQ multiplex PCR. The data show more than 70,000 clones, approximately 91% seen once. A remark on this clone: The antigen remains unidentified.

Regarding the study as a whole: Among the lowest levels of clonal expansion were found in partial responders at 0.1-3.0 mg/kg.

V trimming: 1 base; J trimming: 5 bases; junction bases outside the gene matches: 9. The germline gives CDR1 SGHRS, CDR2 YFSETQ. The CDR3 length is 16 residues. The clonotype comes from an adult with an advanced solid tumor such as melanoma, head and neck, liver or kidney cancer. This rearrangement joins TRBV5-1 to TRBJ2-5; 9 bases map to TRBD1. The material sequenced was CD4+ or CD8+ T cells sorted from blood, taken in a trial of the OX40 agonist ivuxolimab. CDR3 loop: CASSLIDRGLGETQYF. The CDR3 DNA reads TGCGCCAGCAGCTTGATCGACAGGGGGTTGGGGGAGACCCAGTACTTC.